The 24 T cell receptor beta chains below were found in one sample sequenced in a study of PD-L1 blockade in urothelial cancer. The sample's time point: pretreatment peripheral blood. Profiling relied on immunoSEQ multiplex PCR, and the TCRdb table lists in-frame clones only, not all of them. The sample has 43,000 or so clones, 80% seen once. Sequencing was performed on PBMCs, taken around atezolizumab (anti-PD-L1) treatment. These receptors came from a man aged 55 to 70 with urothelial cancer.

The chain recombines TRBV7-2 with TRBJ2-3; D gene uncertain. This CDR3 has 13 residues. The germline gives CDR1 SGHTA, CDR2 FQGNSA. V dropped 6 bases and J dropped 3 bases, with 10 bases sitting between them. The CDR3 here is CASRRLITDTQYF. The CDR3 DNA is TGTGCCAGCAGGCGGCTTATTACAGATACGCAGTATTTT. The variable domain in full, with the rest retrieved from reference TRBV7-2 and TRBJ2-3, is GAGVSQSPSNKVTEKGKDVELRCDPISGHTALYWYRQSLGQGLEFLIYFQGNSAPDKSGLPSDRFSAERTGGSVSTLTIQRTQQEDSAVYLCASRRLITDTQYFGPGTRLTVL.

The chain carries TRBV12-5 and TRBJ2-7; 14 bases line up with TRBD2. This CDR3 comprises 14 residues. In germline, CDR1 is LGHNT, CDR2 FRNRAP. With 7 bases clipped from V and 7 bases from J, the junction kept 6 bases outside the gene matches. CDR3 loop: CASASGTSGSEQYF. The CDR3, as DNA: TGTGCTAGTGCCTCCGGGACTAGCGGGAGTGAGCAGTACTTC.

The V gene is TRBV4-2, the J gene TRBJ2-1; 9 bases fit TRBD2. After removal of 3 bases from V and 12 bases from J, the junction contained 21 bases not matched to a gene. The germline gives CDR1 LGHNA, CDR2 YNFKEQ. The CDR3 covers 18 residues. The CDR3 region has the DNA TGTGCCAGCAGCCACCAAGCGGGAGGAAGCTCCTACAATGAGGGGCAGTTCTTC. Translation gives CASSHQAGGSSYNEGQFF.

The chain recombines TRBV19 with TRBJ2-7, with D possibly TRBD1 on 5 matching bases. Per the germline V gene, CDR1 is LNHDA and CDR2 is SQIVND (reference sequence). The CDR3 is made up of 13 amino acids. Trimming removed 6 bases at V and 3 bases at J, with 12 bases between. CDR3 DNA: TGTGCCAGTAGGGCCCAGGGATACTACGAGCAGTACTTC. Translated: CASRAQGYYEQYF.

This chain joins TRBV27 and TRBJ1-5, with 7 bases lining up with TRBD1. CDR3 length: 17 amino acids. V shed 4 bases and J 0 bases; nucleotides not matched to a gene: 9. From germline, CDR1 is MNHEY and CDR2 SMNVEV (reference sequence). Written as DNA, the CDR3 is TGTGCCAGCAGTTATAGAGGGGGACAGTATAGCAATCAGCCCCAGCATTTT. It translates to CASSYRGGQYSNQPQHF.

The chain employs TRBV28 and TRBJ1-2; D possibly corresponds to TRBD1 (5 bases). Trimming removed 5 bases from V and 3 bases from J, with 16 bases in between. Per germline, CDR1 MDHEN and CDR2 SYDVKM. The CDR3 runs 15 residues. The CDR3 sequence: CASSQGRGTYYGYTF. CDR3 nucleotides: TGTGCCAGCAGTCAAGGTCGGGGGACCTACTATGGCTACACCTTC.

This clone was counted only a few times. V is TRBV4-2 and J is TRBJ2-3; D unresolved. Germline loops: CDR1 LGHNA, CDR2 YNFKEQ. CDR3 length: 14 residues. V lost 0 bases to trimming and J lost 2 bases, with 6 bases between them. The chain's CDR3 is CASSQEAFTDTQYF. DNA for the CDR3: TGTGCCAGCAGCCAAGAAGCTTTCACAGATACGCAGTATTTT.

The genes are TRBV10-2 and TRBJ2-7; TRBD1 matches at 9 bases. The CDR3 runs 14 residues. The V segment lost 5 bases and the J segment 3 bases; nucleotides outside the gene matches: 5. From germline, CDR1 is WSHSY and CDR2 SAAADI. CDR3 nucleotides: TGCGCCAGCAGTCGACAGGGGGAGTACTACGAGCAGTACTTC. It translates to CASSRQGEYYEQYF.

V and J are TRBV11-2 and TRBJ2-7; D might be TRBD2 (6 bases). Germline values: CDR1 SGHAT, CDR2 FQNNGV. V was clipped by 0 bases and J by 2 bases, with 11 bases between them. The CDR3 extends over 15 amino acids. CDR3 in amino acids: CASSLDVSGTYEQYF. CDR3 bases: TGTGCCAGCAGCTTAGATGTTAGCGGAACCTACGAGCAGTACTTC.

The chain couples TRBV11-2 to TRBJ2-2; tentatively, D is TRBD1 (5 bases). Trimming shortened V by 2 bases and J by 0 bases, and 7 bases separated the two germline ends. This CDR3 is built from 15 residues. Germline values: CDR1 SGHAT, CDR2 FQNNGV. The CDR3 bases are TGTGCCAGCAGCTTAAAGACAGCGAACACCGGGGAGCTGTTTTTT. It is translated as CASSLKTANTGELFF. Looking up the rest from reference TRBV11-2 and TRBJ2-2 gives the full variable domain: EAGVAQSPRYKIIEKRQSVAFWCNPISGHATLYWYQQILGQGPKLLIQFQNNGVVDDSQLPKDRFSAERLKGVDSTLKIQPAKLEDSAVYLCASSLKTANTGELFFGEGSRLTVL.

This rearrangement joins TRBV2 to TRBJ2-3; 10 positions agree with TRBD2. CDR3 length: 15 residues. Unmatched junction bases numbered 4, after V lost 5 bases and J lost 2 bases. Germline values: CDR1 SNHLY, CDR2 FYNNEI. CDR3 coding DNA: TGTGCCAGCAGTTTTAGCGGGGGGCTCACAGATACGCAGTATTTT. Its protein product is CASSFSGGLTDTQYF. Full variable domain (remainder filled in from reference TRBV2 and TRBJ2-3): EPEVTQTPSHQVTQMGQEVILRCVPISNHLYFYWYRQILGQKVEFLVSFYNNEISEKSEIFDDQFSVERPDGSNFTLKIRSTKLEDSAMYFCASSFSGGLTDTQYFGPGTRLTVL.

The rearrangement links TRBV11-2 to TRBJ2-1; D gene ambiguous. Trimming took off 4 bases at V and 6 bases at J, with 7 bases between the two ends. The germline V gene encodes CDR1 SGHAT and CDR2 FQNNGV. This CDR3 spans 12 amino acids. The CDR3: CASSSLRNEQFF. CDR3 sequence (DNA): TGTGCCAGCAGCTCTTTGCGCAATGAGCAGTTCTTC.

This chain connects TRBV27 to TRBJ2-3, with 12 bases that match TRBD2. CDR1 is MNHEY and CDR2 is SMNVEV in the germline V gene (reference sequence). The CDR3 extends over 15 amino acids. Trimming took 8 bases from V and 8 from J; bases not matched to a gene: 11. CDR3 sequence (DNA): TGTGCCAGCGGCCTTCTAGCGGGAGGGCCGGGTACGCAGTATTTT. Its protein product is CASGLLAGGPGTQYF.

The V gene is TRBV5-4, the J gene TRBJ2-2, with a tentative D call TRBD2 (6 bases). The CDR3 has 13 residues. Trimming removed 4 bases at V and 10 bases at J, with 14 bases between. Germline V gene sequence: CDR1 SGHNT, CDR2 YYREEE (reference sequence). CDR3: CASSRGLPEELFF. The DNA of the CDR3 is TGTGCCAGCAGCCGGGGACTTCCCGAGGAGCTGTTTTTT.

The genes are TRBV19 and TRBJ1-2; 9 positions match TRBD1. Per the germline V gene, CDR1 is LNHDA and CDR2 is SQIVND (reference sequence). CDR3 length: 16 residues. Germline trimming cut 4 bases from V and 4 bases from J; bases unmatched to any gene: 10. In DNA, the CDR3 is TGTGCCAGTAGTAGATCCGCGGGACAGGGCATCTATGGCTACACCTTC. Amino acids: CASSRSAGQGIYGYTF.

CDR3 DNA sequence: TGTGCCAGCAGCTTAGCGGGACAGGGGGCCCTTCGCTATGGCTACACCTTC. Amino acids: CASSLAGQGALRYGYTF. V is TRBV7-2 and J is TRBJ1-2; 12 nucleotides line up with TRBD1. The junction had 6 bases not matched to a gene; V was cut back by 0 bases and J by 4 bases. CDR3 length: 17 amino acids. Germline lookup yields CDR1 SGHTA and CDR2 FQGNSA.

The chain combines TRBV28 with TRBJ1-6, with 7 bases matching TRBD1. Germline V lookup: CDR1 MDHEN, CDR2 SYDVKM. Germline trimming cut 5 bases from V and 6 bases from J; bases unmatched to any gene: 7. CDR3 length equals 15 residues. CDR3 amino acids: CASSPDRALNSPLHF. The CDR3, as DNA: TGTGCCAGCAGTCCAGACAGGGCACTTAATTCACCCCTCCACTTT.

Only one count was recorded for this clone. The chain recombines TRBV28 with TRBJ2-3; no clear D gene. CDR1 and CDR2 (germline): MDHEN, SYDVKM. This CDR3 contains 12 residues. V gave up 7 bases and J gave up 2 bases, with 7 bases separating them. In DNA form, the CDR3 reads TGTGCCAGCAACACCCCCACAGATACGCAGTATTTT. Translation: CASNTPTDTQYF.

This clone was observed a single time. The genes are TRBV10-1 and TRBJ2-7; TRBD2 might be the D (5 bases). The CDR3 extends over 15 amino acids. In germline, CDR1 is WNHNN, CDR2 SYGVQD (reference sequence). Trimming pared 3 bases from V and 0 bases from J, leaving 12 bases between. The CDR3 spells CASSESSGRSYEQYF. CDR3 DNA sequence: TGCGCCAGCAGTGAATCAAGCGGTCGCTCCTACGAGCAGTACTTC.

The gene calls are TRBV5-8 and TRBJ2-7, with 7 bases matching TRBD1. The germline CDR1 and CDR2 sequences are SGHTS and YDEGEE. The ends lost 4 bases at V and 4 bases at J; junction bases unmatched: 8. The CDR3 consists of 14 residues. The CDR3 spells CASSITGEPYEQYF. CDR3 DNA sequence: TGTGCCAGCAGCATTACAGGGGAACCTTACGAGCAGTACTTC.

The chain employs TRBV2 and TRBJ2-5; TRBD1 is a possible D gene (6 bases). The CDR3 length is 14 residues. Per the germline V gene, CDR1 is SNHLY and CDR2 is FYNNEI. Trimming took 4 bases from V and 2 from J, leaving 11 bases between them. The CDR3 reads CASSVTQGQETQYF. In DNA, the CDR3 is TGTGCCAGCAGTGTGACACAGGGACAAGAGACCCAGTACTTC.

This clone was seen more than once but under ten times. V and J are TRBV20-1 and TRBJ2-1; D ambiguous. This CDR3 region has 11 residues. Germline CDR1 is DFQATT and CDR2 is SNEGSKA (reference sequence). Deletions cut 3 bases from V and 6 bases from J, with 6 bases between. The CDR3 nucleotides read TGCAGTGCTAGTCAGTTCAATGAGCAGTTCTTC. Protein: CSASQFNEQFF.

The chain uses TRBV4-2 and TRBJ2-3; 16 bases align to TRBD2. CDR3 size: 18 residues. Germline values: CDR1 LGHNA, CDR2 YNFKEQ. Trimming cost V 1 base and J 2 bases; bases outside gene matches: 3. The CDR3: CASSQVGTSGRATDTQYF. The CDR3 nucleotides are TGTGCCAGCAGCCAAGTCGGGACTAGCGGGAGGGCCACAGATACGCAGTATTTT.

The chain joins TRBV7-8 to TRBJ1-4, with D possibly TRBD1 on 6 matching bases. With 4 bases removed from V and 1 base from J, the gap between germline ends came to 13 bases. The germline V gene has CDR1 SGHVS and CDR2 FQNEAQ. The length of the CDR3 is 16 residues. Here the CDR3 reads CASSSLQGRTNEKLFF. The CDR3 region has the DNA TGTGCCAGCAGCTCTCTTCAGGGGCGAACTAATGAAAAACTGTTTTTT. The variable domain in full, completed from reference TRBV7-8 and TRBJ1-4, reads GAGVSQSPRYKVAKRGQDVALRCDPISGHVSLFWYQQALGQGPEFLTYFQNEAQLDKSGLPSDRFFAERPEGSVSTLKIQRTQQEDSAVYLCASSSLQGRTNEKLFFGSGTQLSVL.